One and the same sample provided the 6 T cell receptor beta chains below, sequenced in a study of blood T cell repertoires in COVID-19. Here immunoSEQ multiplex PCR was the method, and the copy in TCRdb shows in-frame clones only, minus some. The sample has about 470,000 clones, roughly 90% seen once. The sample consisted of PBMCs or T cells enriched from blood (not recorded which). The source is a woman aged 18-30 years who had recovered from COVID-19.

This chain links TRBV19 with TRBJ2-3; 12 bases line up with TRBD1. The J segment lost 5 bases and the V segment lost 9 bases, leaving 3 bases of the junction unmatched. Per germline, CDR1 LNHDA and CDR2 SQIVND (reference sequence). The CDR3 runs to 13 residues. The CDR3 nucleotides read TGTGCCAGCGGGACAGGGGGCAGAGATACGCAGTATTTT. It specifies CASGTGGRDTQYF.

The chain links TRBV30 to TRBJ1-4; D ambiguous. CDR3 length equals 15 residues. Trimming removed 4 bases from V and 2 bases from J, with 14 bases in between. Germline lookup yields CDR1 GTSNPN and CDR2 SVGIG (reference sequence). The CDR3 loop is CAWKTPRRTNEKLFF. CDR3 bases: TGTGCCTGGAAGACGCCCCGGCGGACTAATGAAAAACTGTTTTTT.

The chain joins TRBV4-1 to TRBJ1-2; 10 bases are shared with TRBD1. CDR1 MGHRA and CDR2 YSYEKL come from the germline V gene. The CDR3 contains 16 residues. J was trimmed by 4 bases and V by 4 bases; bases with no gene match: 9. CDR3: CASSLPGQGKGYGYTF. For the CDR3, the DNA is TGCGCCAGCAGCCTCCCGGGACAGGGGAAAGGCTATGGCTACACCTTC.

This clone has more than one count but fewer than ten. The genes are TRBV7-9 and TRBJ1-2, with D unresolved. The V and J ends lost 5 bases and 0 bases respectively, with 19 bases between them. The CDR3 is 17 amino acids. CDR1 is SEHNR, CDR2 FQNEAQ, per germline (reference sequence). The CDR3 loop reads CASSRLGSRHPNYGYTF. The CDR3 bases are TGTGCCAGCAGCCGCTTAGGGAGTCGTCACCCTAACTATGGCTACACCTTC.

The rearrangement links TRBV18 to TRBJ2-7; TRBD1 might be the D (6 bases). Germline values: CDR1 KGHSH, CDR2 LQKENI. The germline V and J ends were trimmed by 2 bases and 0 bases, with 11 bases remaining between them. The CDR3 covers 15 residues. The CDR3, as DNA: TGTGCCAGCTCACCATCGGGGACAACCTCCTACGAGCAGTACTTC. Amino acids: CASSPSGTTSYEQYF.

Only a few counts were recorded for this clone. The chain is built from TRBV7-9 and TRBJ2-7; TRBD1 matches at 9 bases. This CDR3 is 14 amino acids long. CDR1 is SEHNR, CDR2 FQNEAQ, per germline (reference sequence). The trim removed 4 bases at V and 6 bases at J, leaving 7 bases unmatched. The CDR3 DNA reads as TGTGCCAGCAGCTATCCGGGACAGGGCGCCGAGCAGTACTTC. Its protein is CASSYPGQGAEQYF.